These 26 T cell receptor beta chains were all obtained from the same sample, sequenced in a study of T cells of healthy individuals. TCRdb re-called the 5' RACE reads through MiXCR, storing one row per CDR3 protein. The top ten hold roughly 7.1% of the sample, which has around 80,000 distinct CDR3 sequences, 4% to 5.5% seen once. Receptor source: a female donor in good health.

This clonotype was picked up one time. This may arise from a read error, as a much more abundant clone is one base away. V and J are TRBV6-6 and TRBJ2-7; 7 bases are a match to TRBD2. This CDR3 has 12 amino acids. Trimming at V came to 6 bases and at J to 7 bases, leaving 6 bases not matched to a gene. Germline V gene lookup returns CDR1 MNHNY and CDR2 SVGAGI (reference sequence). Here the CDR3 DNA reads TGTGCCAGCAGCTACCCCGGGGGGGAGCAGTACTTC. This translates into CASSYPGGEQYF.

This clonotype was observed many times. The chain recombines TRBV4-3 with TRBJ1-1; D possibly corresponds to TRBD1 (5 bases). Germline CDR1 reads LGHNA; CDR2 reads YSLEER. V was pared by 1 base and J by 1 base, with 13 bases between. This CDR3 has 16 amino acids. CDR3 protein: CASSQGMQGGNTEAFF. As DNA, the CDR3 is TGCGCCAGCAGCCAAGGAATGCAGGGTGGGAACACTGAAGCTTTCTTT.

This clonotype was seen many times. The chain joins TRBV20-1 to TRBJ1-1; D gene ambiguous. V dropped 0 bases and J dropped 1 base, with 21 bases sitting between them. CDR1 DFQATT and CDR2 SNEGSKA come from the germline V gene (reference sequence). The CDR3 contains 18 residues. The CDR3 is CSARDRRRGLSENTEAFF. CDR3 bases: TGCAGTGCTAGAGACCGACGACGGGGTTTGTCAGAGAACACTGAAGCTTTCTTT.

V and J are TRBV28 and TRBJ1-1; 7 nucleotides match TRBD1. CDR3 length: 17 amino acids. Germline V gene data show CDR1 as MDHEN and CDR2 as SYDVKM. The V and J ends lost 6 bases and 1 base, in that order; junction bases with no gene match: 14. The CDR3 reads CASSLSTGTAGNTEAFF. In DNA, the CDR3 is TGTGCCAGCAGCCTTTCCACCGGGACAGCAGGGAACACTGAAGCTTTCTTT.

This clonotype showed up just a few times. The chain is built from TRBV11-2 and TRBJ2-7; 7 bases fit TRBD1. V lost 1 base, J lost 2 bases, and 11 bases stayed unmatched. Germline CDR1 reads SGHAT; CDR2 reads FQNNGV. The CDR3 is 17 residues long. CDR3 DNA sequence: TGTGCCAGCAGCTTAGGGAACCTTGGACAGGCAACCTACGAGCAGTACTTC. It codes for CASSLGNLGQATYEQYF.

This clonotype has only a few counts. The V and J genes are TRBV30 and TRBJ2-5; D unclear. The ends were cut back, 0 bases at V and 4 bases at J, with 9 bases in the middle. This CDR3 is 13 amino acids long. Per germline, CDR1 GTSNPN and CDR2 SVGIG (reference sequence). CDR3 nucleotides: TGTGCCTGGAGTGTAGATTACGGAGAGACCCAGTACTTC. Its translation is CAWSVDYGETQYF.

Many counts were recorded for this clonotype. The V gene is TRBV10-2, the J gene TRBJ2-5, with D tentatively TRBD1 or TRBD2 (6 bases each). The V gene lost 8 bases and the J gene lost 3 bases, with 13 bases spanning the gap. In germline, CDR1 is WSHSY, CDR2 SAAADI. This CDR3 region has 13 residues. CDR3 loop: CASRGQPKETQYF. CDR3 coding DNA: TGCGCCAGCCGGGGGCAGCCGAAAGAGACCCAGTACTTC.

This clonotype was observed many times. The CDR3, as DNA: TGCGCCAGCAGCCAAGAGACTAGCGGGAGGCTCACAGATACGCAGTATTTT. This encodes CASSQETSGRLTDTQYF. This chain connects TRBV4-3 to TRBJ2-3; 13 nucleotides agree with TRBD2. J lost 2 bases, V lost 0 bases, and 2 bases had no gene match. This CDR3 spans 17 amino acids. Germline V gene sequence: CDR1 LGHNA, CDR2 YSLEER.

In DNA form, the CDR3 reads TGTGCCAGTAGTATCACGGGGTCCGATGGCTACACCTTC. Its translation is CASSITGSDGYTF. This sequence joins TRBV19 and TRBJ1-2; D call uncertain. This CDR3 spans 13 amino acids. V lost 3 bases and J 6 bases, leaving 11 bases between the germline ends. The V gene's germline CDR1 is LNHDA and CDR2 SQIVND (reference sequence).

This clonotype was detected many times. The chain uses TRBV24-1 and TRBJ2-1; a weak D match, TRBD1 (6 bases). V lost 3 bases and J lost 6, with 14 bases in between. This CDR3 contains 15 residues. The germline CDR1 and CDR2 sequences are KGHDR and SFDVKD. The CDR3 sequence: CATSDVGRGVNEQFF. The CDR3 DNA is TGTGCCACCAGTGATGTCGGCAGGGGAGTCAATGAGCAGTTCTTC.

This clonotype was seen ten or more times. The chain has TRBV3-1 and TRBJ2-7, with a weak D call TRBD2 (6 bases). This CDR3 contains 14 residues. In germline, CDR1 is LGHDT, CDR2 YNNKEL (reference sequence). Trimming left V 6 bases short and J 0 bases short, with 12 bases between. CDR3 DNA sequence: TGTGCCAGCAGGCCCCGGGGGAGCTCCTACGAGCAGTACTTC. Amino acid sequence: CASRPRGSSYEQYF.

This rearrangement joins TRBV7-9 to TRBJ2-7; 8 bases fit TRBD2. After removal of 5 bases from V and 2 bases from J, the junction contained 11 bases not matched to a gene. There are 16 residues in the CDR3. Germline lookup yields CDR1 SEHNR and CDR2 FQNEAQ (reference sequence). The CDR3 reads CASSPSGLAAPYEQYF. CDR3 bases: TGTGCCAGCAGCCCATCCGGACTAGCCGCACCCTACGAGCAGTACTTC.

The gene calls are TRBV20-1 and TRBJ1-3; D is perhaps TRBD1 (5 bases). CDR1 is DFQATT and CDR2 is SNEGSKA in the germline V gene (reference sequence). This CDR3 has 13 amino acids. V was trimmed by 6 bases and J by 8 bases, leaving 17 bases between them. CDR3 region: CSALSGLDHTIYF. CDR3 DNA: TGCAGTGCGTTGTCGGGGCTGGATCACACCATATATTTT.

This sequence joins TRBV7-9 and TRBJ2-1, with D perhaps matching TRBD2 (5 bases). With 3 bases removed from V and 6 bases from J, the gap between germline ends came to 15 bases. The CDR3 loop spans 15 amino acids. Germline assignment: CDR1 SEHNR and CDR2 FQNEAQ (reference sequence). The CDR3 DNA reads as TGTGCCAGCAGCTTTATTCCCTCACGGGGCAATGAGCAGTTCTTC. Translated: CASSFIPSRGNEQFF. Full variable domain (rest looked up from reference TRBV7-9 and TRBJ2-1): DTGVSQNPRHKITKRGQNVTFRCDPISEHNRLYWYRQTLGQGPEFLTYFQNEAQLEKSRLLSDRFSAERPKGSFSTLEIQRTEQGDSAMYLCASSFIPSRGNEQFFGPGTRLTVL.

This clonotype has just a few counts. This chain links TRBV27 with TRBJ2-7; TRBD2 matches 13 bases. Germline loops: CDR1 MNHEY, CDR2 SMNVEV (reference sequence). J lost 5 bases, V lost 5 bases, and 9 bases had no gene match. The CDR3 has 16 amino acids. CDR3 region: CASSRTGTSGVHEQYF. CDR3 DNA: TGTGCCAGCAGTCGCACCGGGACTAGCGGGGTCCACGAGCAGTACTTC.

The table lists this clonotype with many counts. This chain connects TRBV6-2 or TRBV6-3 to TRBJ1-5; D may be TRBD1 (5 bases). The CDR3 runs 17 residues. From germline, CDR1 is MNHEY and CDR2 SVGEGT. Trimming stripped 4 bases from V and 0 bases from J, with 16 bases between. DNA of the CDR3: TGTGCCAGCAGTTGGTCCCCGACAGAGTATAGCAATCAGCCCCAGCATTTT. This sequence encodes CASSWSPTEYSNQPQHF.

The chain recombines TRBV5-1 with TRBJ2-3, with TRBD2 matching 9 bases. V lost 0 bases, J lost 5 bases, and 4 bases stayed unmatched. The germline V gene has CDR1 SGHRS and CDR2 YFSETQ. CDR3 length: 15 amino acids. CDR3 in DNA: TGCGCCAGCAGCTTGGATAGCGGGAGAGGAGATACGCAGTATTTT. Translated: CASSLDSGRGDTQYF.

In this sample, this clonotype turned up many times. The J gene is TRBJ1-5, the V gene TRBV2; D gene unclear. Trimming shortened V by 1 base and J by 5 bases, and 6 bases separated the two germline ends. CDR3 length: 13 residues. CDR1 and CDR2 from the germline V gene are SNHLY and FYNNEI. The CDR3 reads CASSEGRDQPQHF. As DNA, the CDR3 is TGTGCCAGCAGTGAAGGCAGAGATCAGCCCCAGCATTTT.

V gene TRBV14 combines with J gene TRBJ1-1, with 7 bases that match TRBD1. Germline V gene sequence: CDR1 SGHDN, CDR2 FVKESK. This CDR3 comprises 13 residues. J lost 2 bases, V lost 5 bases, and 2 bases had no gene match. Written as DNA, the CDR3 is TGTGCCAGCAGCTGGGACAGAAACACTGAAGCTTTCTTT. Protein sequence: CASSWDRNTEAFF.

This clonotype turned up a few times. The genes are TRBV18 and TRBJ1-5; D possibly corresponds to TRBD1 (5 bases). The CDR3 has 13 residues. Germline-derived CDR1 and CDR2 are KGHSH and LQKENI. Trimming stripped 3 bases from V and 7 bases from J, with 10 bases between. CDR3 sequence reads: CASSPDNQQPQHF. As DNA, the CDR3 is TGTGCCAGCTCACCGGACAATCAACAGCCCCAGCATTTT.

This clonotype was seen many times. The chain is built from TRBV4-2 and TRBJ1-6; 7 bases fit TRBD1. The CDR3 consists of 15 residues. CDR1 LGHNA and CDR2 YNFKEQ come from the germline V gene. V lost 0 bases and J lost 8; bases outside the gene matches: 4. CDR3 amino acids: CASSQDNRGDSPLHF. DNA of the CDR3: TGTGCCAGCAGCCAAGATAACAGGGGAGATTCACCCCTCCACTTT.

The sample holds many counts of this clonotype. The genes are TRBV7-2 and TRBJ2-1; 11 bases agree with TRBD2. The trim removed 6 bases at V and 7 bases at J, leaving 2 bases unmatched. The CDR3 runs 13 residues. Germline V gene lookup returns CDR1 SGHTA and CDR2 FQGNSA. CDR3 residues: CASRRTSGNEQFF. In DNA, the CDR3 is TGTGCCAGCAGGAGGACTAGCGGGAATGAGCAGTTCTTC.

This clonotype has ten or more counts. The rearrangement joins TRBV28 to TRBJ2-7; D is undetermined. The CDR3 spans 14 residues. V dropped 2 bases and J dropped 4 bases, with 12 bases sitting between them. CDR1 is MDHEN and CDR2 is SYDVKM in the germline V gene. The CDR3 is CASSLIRRAYEQYF. The DNA for the CDR3 is TGTGCCAGCAGTTTAATCAGGCGAGCTTACGAGCAGTACTTC.

This clonotype occurred many times. This chain joins TRBV2 and TRBJ2-5, with unresolved D. The CDR3 has 13 residues. V was shortened by 10 bases and J by 5 bases, with 17 bases between the two germline ends. In germline, CDR1 is SNHLY, CDR2 FYNNEI. In DNA, the CDR3 is TGTGCCATCCTTGCTACCGCGCGGGAGACCCAGTACTTC. Encoded protein: CAILATARETQYF.

In its sample, this clonotype was seen a few times. The rearrangement uses TRBV12-5 and TRBJ1-1; tentatively, D is TRBD1 (5 bases). Germline V gene sequence: CDR1 LGHNT, CDR2 FRNRAP. This CDR3 region has 19 residues. The germline V and J ends were trimmed by 3 bases and 4 bases, with 27 bases remaining between them. This CDR3 reads CASGLFARGKAVRGTEAFF. The CDR3 DNA sequence: TGTGCTAGTGGTTTATTCGCCCGGGGCAAGGCTGTCCGGGGCACTGAAGCTTTCTTT.

This clonotype was observed at least ten times. The V and J genes are TRBV3-1 and TRBJ1-1, with TRBD1 matching 9 bases. J was trimmed by 1 base and V by 0 bases; bases with no gene match: 12. In germline, CDR1 is LGHDT, CDR2 YNNKEL (reference sequence). The CDR3 consists of 19 residues. The CDR3 loop is CASSQDWRTGASANTEAFF. The CDR3 DNA follows: TGTGCCAGCAGCCAAGACTGGCGGACAGGGGCTTCGGCGAACACTGAAGCTTTCTTT.